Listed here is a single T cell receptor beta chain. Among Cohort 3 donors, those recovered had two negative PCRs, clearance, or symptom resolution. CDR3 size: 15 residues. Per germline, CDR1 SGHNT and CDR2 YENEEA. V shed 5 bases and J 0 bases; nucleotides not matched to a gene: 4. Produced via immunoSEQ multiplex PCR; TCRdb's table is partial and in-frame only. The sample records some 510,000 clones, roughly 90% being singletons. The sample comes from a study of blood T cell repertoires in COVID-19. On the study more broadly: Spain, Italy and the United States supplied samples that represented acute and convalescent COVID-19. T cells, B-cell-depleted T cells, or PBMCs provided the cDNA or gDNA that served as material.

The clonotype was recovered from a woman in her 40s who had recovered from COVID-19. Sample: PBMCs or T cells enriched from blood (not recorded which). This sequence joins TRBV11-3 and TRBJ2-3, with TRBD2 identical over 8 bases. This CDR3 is CASSPRTSSTDTQYF. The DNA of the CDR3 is TGTGCCAGCAGCCCAAGGACTAGCAGCACAGATACGCAGTATTTT.